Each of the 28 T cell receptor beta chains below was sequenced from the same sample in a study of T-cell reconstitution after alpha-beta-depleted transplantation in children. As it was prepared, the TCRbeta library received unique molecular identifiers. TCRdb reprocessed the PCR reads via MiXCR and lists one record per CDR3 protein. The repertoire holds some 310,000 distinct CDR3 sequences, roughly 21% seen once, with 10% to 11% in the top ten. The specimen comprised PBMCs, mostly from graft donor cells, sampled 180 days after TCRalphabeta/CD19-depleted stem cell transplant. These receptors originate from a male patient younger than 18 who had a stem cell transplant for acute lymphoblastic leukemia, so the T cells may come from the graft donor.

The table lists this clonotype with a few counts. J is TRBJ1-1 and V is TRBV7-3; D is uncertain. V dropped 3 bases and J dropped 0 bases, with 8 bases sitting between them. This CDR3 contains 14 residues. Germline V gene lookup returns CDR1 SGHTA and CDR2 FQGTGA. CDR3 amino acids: CASSFSSMNTEAFF. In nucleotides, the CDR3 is TGTGCCAGCAGCTTTTCCAGCATGAACACTGAAGCTTTCTTT.

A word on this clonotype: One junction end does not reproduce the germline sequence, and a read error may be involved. In nucleotides, the CDR3 is TGTGCCAGCAGTTTAGCAGCTCCCTACGAGCAGTACTTC. Residues: CASSLAAPYEQYF. V usage is TRBV5-1 and J usage is TRBJ2-7; no reliable D call. In germline, CDR1 is SGHRS, CDR2 YFSETQ. This CDR3 comprises 13 residues.

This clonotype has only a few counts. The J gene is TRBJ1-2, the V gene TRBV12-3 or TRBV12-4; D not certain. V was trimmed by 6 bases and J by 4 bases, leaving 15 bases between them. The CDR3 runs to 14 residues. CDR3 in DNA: TGTGCCAGCAGCCAATATCAGGTGGCCTATGGCTACACCTTC. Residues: CASSQYQVAYGYTF.

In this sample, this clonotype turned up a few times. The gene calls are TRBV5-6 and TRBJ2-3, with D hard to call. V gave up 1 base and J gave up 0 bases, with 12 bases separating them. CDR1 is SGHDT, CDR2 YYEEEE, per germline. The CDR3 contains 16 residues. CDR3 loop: CASSLLGFGSTDTQYF. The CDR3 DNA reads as TGTGCCAGCAGCTTGTTGGGTTTTGGAAGCACAGATACGCAGTATTTT.

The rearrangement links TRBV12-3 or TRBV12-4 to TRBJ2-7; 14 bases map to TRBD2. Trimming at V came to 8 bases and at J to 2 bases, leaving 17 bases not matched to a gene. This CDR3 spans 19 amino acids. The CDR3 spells CASWGPGLAGEGWTYEQYF. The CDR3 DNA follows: TGTGCCAGCTGGGGCCCGGGACTAGCGGGAGAAGGGTGGACCTACGAGCAGTACTTC.

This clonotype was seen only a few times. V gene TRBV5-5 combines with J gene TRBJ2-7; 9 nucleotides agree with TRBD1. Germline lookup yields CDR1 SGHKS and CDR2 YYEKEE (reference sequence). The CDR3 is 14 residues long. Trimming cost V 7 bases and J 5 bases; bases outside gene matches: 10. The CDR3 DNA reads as TGTGCCAGCTGCCCGACAGGGGGAATCGACGAGCAGTACTTC. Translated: CASCPTGGIDEQYF.

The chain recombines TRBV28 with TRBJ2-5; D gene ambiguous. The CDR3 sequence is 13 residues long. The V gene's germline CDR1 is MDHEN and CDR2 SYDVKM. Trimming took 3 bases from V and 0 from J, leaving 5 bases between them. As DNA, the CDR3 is TGTGCCAGCAGTTTGGCGTACCAAGAGACCCAGTACTTC. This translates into CASSLAYQETQYF.

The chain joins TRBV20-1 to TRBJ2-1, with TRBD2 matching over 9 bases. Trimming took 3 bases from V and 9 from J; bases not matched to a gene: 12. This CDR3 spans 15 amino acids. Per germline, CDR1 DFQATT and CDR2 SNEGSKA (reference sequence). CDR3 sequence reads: CSARGSSGAMGEQFF. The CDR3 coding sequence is TGCAGTGCTAGGGGGTCTAGCGGGGCTATGGGTGAGCAGTTCTTC.

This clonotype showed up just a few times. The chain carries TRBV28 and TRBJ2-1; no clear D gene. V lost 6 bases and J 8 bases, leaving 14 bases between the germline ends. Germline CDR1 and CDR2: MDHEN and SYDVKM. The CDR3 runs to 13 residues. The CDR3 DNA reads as TGTGCCAGCAGCCTCCTAGTGGTCCATGAGCAGTTCTTC. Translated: CASSLLVVHEQFF.

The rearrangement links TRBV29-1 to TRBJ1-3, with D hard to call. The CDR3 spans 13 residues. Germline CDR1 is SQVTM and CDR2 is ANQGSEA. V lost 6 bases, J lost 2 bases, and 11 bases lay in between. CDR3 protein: CSVRDGTGNTIYF. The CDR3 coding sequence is TGCAGCGTACGTGATGGGACTGGAAACACCATATATTTT.

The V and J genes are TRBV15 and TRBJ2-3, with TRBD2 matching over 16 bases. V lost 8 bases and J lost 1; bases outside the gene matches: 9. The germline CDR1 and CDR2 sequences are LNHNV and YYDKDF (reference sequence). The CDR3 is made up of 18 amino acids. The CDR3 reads CATAIPGLAGGGTDTQYF. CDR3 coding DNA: TGTGCCACCGCCATCCCGGGACTAGCGGGAGGGGGCACAGATACGCAGTATTTT.

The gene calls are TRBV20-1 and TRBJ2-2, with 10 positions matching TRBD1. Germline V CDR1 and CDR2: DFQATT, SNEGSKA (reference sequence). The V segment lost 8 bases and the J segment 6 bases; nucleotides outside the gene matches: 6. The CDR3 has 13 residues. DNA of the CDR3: TGCAGTACGGACAGGGGGGTGGCCGGGGAGCTGTTTTTT. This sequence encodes CSTDRGVAGELFF.

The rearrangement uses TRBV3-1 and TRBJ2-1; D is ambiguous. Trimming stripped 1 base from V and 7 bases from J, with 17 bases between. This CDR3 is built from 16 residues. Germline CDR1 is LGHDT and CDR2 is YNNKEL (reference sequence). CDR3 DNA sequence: TGTGCCAGCAGCCAAGTAAACGCCGCCCCAACTAATGAGCAGTTCTTC. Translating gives CASSQVNAAPTNEQFF.

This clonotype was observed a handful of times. CDR3 DNA: TGTGCCATCAGTGACCCGAGTAGGGGGAGGGTTTGGAATGAGCAGTTCTTC. Translated, it gives CAISDPSRGRVWNEQFF. The rearrangement links TRBV10-3 to TRBJ2-1, with a weak D call TRBD2 (7 bases). Germline-derived CDR1 and CDR2 are ENHRY and SYGVKD. The CDR3 is 17 amino acids. The germline V and J ends were trimmed by 3 bases and 7 bases, with 22 bases remaining between them.

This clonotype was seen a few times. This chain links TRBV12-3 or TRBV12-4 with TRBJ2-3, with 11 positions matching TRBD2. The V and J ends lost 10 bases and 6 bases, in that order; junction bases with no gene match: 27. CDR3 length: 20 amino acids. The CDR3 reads CATSVPSVIAGGLSLDTQYF. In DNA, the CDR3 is TGTGCCACCTCAGTCCCATCGGTAATAGCGGGAGGGCTTTCCTTGGATACGCAGTATTTT.

CDR3: CAISPSGTDTQYF. The CDR3 nucleotides read TGTGCCATCAGCCCAAGCGGCACAGATACGCAGTATTTT. The gene calls are TRBV10-3 and TRBJ2-3; D ambiguous. The length of the CDR3 is 13 residues. Germline V CDR1 and CDR2: ENHRY, SYGVKD. The V end was cut by 6 bases, the J end by 1 base, with 8 bases between.

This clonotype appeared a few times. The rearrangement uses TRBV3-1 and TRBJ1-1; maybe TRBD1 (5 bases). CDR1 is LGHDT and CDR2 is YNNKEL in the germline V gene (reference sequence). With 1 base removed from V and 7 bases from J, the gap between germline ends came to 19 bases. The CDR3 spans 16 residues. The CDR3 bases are TGTGCCAGCAGCCAAGCTATTCGTTTGGGGCATGGTGAAGCTTTCTTT. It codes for CASSQAIRLGHGEAFF.

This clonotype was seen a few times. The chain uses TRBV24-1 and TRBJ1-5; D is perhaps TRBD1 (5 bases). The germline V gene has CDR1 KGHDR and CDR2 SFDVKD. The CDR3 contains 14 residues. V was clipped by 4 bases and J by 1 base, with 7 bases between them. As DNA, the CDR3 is TGTGCCACCAGTGACCAGGGCAGCAATCAGCCCCAGCATTTT. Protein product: CATSDQGSNQPQHF.

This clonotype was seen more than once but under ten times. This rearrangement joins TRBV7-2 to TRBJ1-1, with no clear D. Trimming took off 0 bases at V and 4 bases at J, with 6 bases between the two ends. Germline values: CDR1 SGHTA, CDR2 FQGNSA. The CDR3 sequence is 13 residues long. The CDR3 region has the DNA TGTGCCAGCAGCTTAGCAACAGTCACTGAAGCTTTCTTT. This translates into CASSLATVTEAFF.

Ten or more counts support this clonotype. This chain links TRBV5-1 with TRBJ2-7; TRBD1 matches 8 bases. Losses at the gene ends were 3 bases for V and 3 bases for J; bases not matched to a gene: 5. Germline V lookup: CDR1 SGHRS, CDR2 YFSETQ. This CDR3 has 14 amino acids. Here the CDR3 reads CASSYGQGLYEQYF. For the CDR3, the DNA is TGCGCCAGCAGCTACGGACAGGGCCTCTACGAGCAGTACTTC.

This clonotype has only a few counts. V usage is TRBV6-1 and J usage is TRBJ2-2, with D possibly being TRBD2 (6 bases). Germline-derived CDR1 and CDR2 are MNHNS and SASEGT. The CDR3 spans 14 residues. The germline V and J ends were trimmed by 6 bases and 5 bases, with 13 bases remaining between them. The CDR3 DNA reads TGTGCCAGCAGGCCCTCGGGGGAGACCGGGGAGCTGTTTTTT. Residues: CASRPSGETGELFF.

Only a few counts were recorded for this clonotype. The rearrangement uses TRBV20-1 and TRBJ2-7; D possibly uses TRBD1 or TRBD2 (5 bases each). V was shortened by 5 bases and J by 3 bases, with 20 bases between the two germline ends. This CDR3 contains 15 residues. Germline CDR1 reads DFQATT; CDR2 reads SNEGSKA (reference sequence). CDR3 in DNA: TGCAGTGCTGGGGGTTTTGCAGGGAAGGGCTACGAGCAGTACTTC. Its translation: CSAGGFAGKGYEQYF.

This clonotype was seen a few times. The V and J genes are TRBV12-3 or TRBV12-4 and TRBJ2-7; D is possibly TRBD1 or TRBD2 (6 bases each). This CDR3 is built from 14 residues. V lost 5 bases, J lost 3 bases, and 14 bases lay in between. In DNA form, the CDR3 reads TGTGCCAGCAGTCTCTGGGGGGCAGACTACGAGCAGTACTTC. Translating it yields CASSLWGADYEQYF.

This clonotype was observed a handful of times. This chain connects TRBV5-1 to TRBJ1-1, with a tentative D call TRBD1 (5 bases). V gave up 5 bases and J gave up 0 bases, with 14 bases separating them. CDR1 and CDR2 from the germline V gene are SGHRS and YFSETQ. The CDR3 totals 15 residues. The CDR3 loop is CASSSRTPMNTEAFF. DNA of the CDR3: TGCGCCAGCAGTTCAAGGACACCCATGAACACTGAAGCTTTCTTT.

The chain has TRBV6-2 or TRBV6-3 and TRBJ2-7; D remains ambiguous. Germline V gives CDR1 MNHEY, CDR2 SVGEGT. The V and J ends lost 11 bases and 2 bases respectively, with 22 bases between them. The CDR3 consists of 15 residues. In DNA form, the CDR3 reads TGTGCCTCCCAGATATACGGATCACCGACCTACGAGCAGTACTTC. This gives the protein CASQIYGSPTYEQYF.

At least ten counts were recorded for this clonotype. CDR3 in DNA: TGCAGCGTCGCAACCGGGACAGGGACCTACGAGCAGTACTTC. This gives the protein CSVATGTGTYEQYF. The rearrangement uses TRBV29-1 and TRBJ2-7; 9 bases match TRBD1. CDR1 and CDR2 from the germline V gene are SQVTM and ANQGSEA. The V and J ends lost 6 bases and 2 bases, in that order; junction bases with no gene match: 8. The CDR3 has 14 residues.

Here the CDR3 reads CASSVEQGRVGYTF. For the CDR3, the DNA is TGTGCCAGCAGCGTAGAACAGGGACGGGTTGGCTACACCTTC. The chain recombines TRBV9 with TRBJ1-2, with D maybe TRBD1 (6 bases). The germline V and J ends were trimmed by 0 bases and 7 bases, with 13 bases remaining between them. Germline CDR1 and CDR2: SGDLS and YYNGEE. This CDR3 has 14 amino acids.

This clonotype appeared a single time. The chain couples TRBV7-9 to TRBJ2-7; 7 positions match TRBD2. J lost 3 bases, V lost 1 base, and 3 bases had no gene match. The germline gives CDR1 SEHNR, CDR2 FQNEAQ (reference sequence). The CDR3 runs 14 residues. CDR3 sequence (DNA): TGTGCCAGCAGCTTAGAAGCGGGGATCTACGAGCAGTACTTC. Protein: CASSLEAGIYEQYF.